The present T cell receptor beta chain was sequenced within a study of early T cells in non-severe SARS-CoV-2 infection. The V end was cut by 1 base, the J end by 2 bases, with 12 bases between. Germline V CDR1 and CDR2: SEHNR, FQNEAQ (reference sequence). This CDR3 region has 15 residues. Many counts were recorded for this clonotype. Each CDR3 protein is one row after TCRdb ran MiXCR on the 5' RACE reads. The sample gives roughly 77,000 distinct CDR3 sequences, 12% of which show up once; about 5% is in the top ten. The receptor was isolated from an adult who was a healthcare worker with PCR-confirmed SARS-CoV-2 infection or an uninfected control (not recorded which). The material sequenced was whole blood. This chain uses TRBV7-9 with TRBJ2-7; the D gene is possibly TRBD1 (5 bases). The CDR3: CASSLDGRATYEQYF. Written as DNA, the CDR3 is TGTGCCAGCAGCTTAGACGGCAGGGCCACCTACGAGCAGTACTTC.